This T cell receptor (beta chain) was observed in a study of CD8 T cells in Susac syndrome. Random hexamers primed reverse transcription of about 0.45 to 1 ug RNA. MiXCR, run by TCRdb on the immunoSEQ multiplex PCR reads, gives a single entry per CDR3 protein. The data hold about 64,000 distinct CDR3 sequences, with over 85% observed a single time. Germline V lookup: CDR1 SGDLS, CDR2 YYNGEE. The CDR3 extends over 12 amino acids. V was clipped by 0 bases and J by 3 bases, with 4 bases between them. This clonotype has a single count. This TCR was sampled from a human donor with multiple sclerosis. Sequencing was carried out using CD8+ T cells from PBMCs. The rearrangement uses TRBV9 and TRBJ2-7, with D unclear. The CDR3 loop reads CASSVDGYEQYF. As DNA, the CDR3 is TGTGCCAGCAGCGTAGACGGCTACGAGCAGTACTTC.